This T cell receptor beta chain emerged from a study of blood T cell repertoires in COVID-19. Study in general: Nucleic acid was either cDNA or gDNA, and it came from T cells, B-cell-depleted T cells, or PBMCs.

Profiled with immunoSEQ multiplex PCR; TCRdb holds only in-frame clones, not every one. This sample has 150,000 to 200,000 clones, with around 91% found just once. Participant ages covered about 18 to 95 years across about 22 US areas. Concerning this clone itself: The junction differs from germline at one of its ends, possibly a read error.

Germline assignment: CDR1 SGHTA and CDR2 FQGTGA. The CDR3 runs 15 residues. This receptor was taken from a woman aged 18-30 years who had recovered from COVID-19. Sequenced sample: PBMCs or T cells enriched from blood (not recorded which). The J gene is TRBJ2-7, the V gene TRBV7-3; D possibly corresponds to TRBD1 (6 bases). CDR3 nucleotide sequence: TGTGCCAGCAGCTTGGGCAGGGGCGCGTCCTCCGAGCAGTACTTC. Translation: CASSLGRGASSEQYF.